The clone carrying this TCR beta chain was seen just once. Its antigen is not known. These data are taken from a study of cytomegalovirus exposure and HLA in healthy donors. Overall study findings and caveats: As a later analysis showed, several of the most significant clusters appeared to be linked to common viral pathogens. CMV serostatus was the sole immune exposure data available. Published work reported that the classifier diagnosed cytomegalovirus status with high specificity and sensitivity.

The V and J ends lost 4 bases and 0 bases, in that order; junction bases with no gene match: 2. CDR1 and CDR2 (germline): MGHDK, SYGVNS. The CDR3 has 15 residues. In the PCR, 60 Vbeta and 13 Jbeta primers were used. The method was immunoSEQ multiplex PCR; TCRdb's version includes in-frame clones alone and lacks a portion of them. Among 150,000 to 180,000 clones listed, around 84% were seen once. The sequence derives from a woman aged 40 to 50 in good health and CMV-seropositive. V and J are TRBV25-1 and TRBJ1-5, with TRBD1 identical over 8 bases. What was sequenced was PBMCs. The CDR3: CASSARGLSNQPQHF. The CDR3 DNA reads TGTGCCAGCAGTGCCAGGGGGCTTAGCAATCAGCCCCAGCATTTT. Looking up the rest from reference TRBV25-1 and TRBJ1-5 gives the full variable domain: EADIYQTPRYLVIGTGKKITLECSQTMGHDKMYWYQQDPGMELHLIHYSYGVNSTEKGDLSSESTVSRIRTEHFPLTLESARPSHTSQYLCASSARGLSNQPQHFGDGTRLSIL.